This T cell receptor (beta chain) was sequenced in a study of blood T cell repertoires in COVID-19. This CDR3 comprises 16 residues. Per the germline V gene, CDR1 is SGHTA and CDR2 is FQGNSA. V lost 5 bases to trimming and J lost 9 bases; unmatched junction nucleotides: 15. This clone appeared a single time. Profiling relied on immunoSEQ multiplex PCR, and the TCRdb table lists in-frame clones only, not all of them. This sample has over 150,000 clones, with 80% to 90% found just once. The receptor comes from an older woman with COVID-19, enrolled during active disease. The sequencing input was peripheral blood. The chain uses TRBV7-2 and TRBJ2-1, with 8 bases matching TRBD2. CDR3 sequence (DNA): TGTGCCAGCAGCCCTAGAGGACGGGTAGCGGGAATTGAGCAGTTCTTC. Translated, it gives CASSPRGRVAGIEQFF.